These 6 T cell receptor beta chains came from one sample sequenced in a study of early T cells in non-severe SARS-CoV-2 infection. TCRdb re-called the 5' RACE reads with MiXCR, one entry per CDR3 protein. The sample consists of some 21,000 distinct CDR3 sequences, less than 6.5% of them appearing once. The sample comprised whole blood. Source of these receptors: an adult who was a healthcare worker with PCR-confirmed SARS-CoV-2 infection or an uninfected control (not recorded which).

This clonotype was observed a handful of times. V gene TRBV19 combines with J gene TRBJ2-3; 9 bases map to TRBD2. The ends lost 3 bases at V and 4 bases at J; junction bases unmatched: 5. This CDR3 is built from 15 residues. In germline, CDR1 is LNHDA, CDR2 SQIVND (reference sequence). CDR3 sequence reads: CASSISGSGPDTQYF. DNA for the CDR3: TGTGCCAGTAGTATTAGCGGGAGTGGCCCAGATACGCAGTATTTT.

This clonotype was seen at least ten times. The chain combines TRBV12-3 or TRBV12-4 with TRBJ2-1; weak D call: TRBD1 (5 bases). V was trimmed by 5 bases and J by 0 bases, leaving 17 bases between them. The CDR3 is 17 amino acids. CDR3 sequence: CASSRAGSSYSYNEQFF. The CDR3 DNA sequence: TGTGCCAGCAGTAGGGCAGGGTCCTCATACTCCTACAATGAGCAGTTCTTC.

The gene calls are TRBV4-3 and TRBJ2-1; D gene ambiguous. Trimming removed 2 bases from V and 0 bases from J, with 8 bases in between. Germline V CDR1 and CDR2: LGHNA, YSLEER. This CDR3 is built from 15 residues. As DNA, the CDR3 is TGCGCCAGCAGCCAAACAAGGGACTCCTACAATGAGCAGTTCTTC. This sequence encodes CASSQTRDSYNEQFF.

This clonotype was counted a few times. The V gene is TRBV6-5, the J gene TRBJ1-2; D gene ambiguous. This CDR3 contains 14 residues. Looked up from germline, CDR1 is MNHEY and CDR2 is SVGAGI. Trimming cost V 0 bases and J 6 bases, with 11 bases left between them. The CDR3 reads CASSYSYKTDGYTF. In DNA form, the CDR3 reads TGTGCCAGCAGTTACTCGTACAAAACAGATGGCTACACCTTC.

DNA of the CDR3: TGTGCCAGTAGACTCCAGGGCGATCAACAGCCCCAGCATTTT. This encodes CASRLQGDQQPQHF. The gene calls are TRBV19 and TRBJ1-5, with TRBD1 as a possible D gene (5 bases). CDR3 size: 14 residues. V lost 6 bases and J 7 bases, leaving 16 bases between the germline ends. Germline lookup yields CDR1 LNHDA and CDR2 SQIVND (reference sequence).

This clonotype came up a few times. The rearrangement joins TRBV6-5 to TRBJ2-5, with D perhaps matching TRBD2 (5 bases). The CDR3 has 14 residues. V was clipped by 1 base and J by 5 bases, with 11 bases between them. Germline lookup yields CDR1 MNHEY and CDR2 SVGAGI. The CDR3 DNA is TGTGCCAGCAGTTACTATCGGGAAGGGGAGACCCAGTACTTC. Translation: CASSYYREGETQYF.